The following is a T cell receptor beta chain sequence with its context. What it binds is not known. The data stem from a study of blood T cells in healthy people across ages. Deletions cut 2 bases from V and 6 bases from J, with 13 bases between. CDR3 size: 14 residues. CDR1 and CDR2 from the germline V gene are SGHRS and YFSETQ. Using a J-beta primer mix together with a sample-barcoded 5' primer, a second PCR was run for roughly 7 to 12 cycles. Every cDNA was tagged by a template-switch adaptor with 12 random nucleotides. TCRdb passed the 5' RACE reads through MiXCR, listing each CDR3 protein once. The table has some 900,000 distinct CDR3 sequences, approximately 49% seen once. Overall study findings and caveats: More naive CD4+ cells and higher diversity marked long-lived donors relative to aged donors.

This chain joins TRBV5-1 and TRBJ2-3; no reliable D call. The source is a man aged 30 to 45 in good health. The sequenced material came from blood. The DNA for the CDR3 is TGCGCCAGCAGCTTTAATCTAGGATCGGATACGCAGTATTTT. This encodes CASSFNLGSDTQYF.